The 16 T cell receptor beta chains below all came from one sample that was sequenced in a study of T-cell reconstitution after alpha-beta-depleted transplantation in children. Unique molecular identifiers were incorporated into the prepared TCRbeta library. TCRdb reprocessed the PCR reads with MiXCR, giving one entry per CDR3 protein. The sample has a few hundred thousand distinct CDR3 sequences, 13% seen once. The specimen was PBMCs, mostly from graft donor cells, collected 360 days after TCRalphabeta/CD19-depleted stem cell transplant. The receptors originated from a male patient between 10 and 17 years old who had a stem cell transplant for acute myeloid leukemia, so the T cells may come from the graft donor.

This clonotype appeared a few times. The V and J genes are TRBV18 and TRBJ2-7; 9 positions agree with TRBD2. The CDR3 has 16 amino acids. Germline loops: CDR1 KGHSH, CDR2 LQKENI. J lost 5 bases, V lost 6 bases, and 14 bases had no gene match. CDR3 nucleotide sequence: TGTGCCAGCTCGCCCCTAGCGGGGACTAAAGTGAACGAGCAGTACTTC. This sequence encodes CASSPLAGTKVNEQYF.

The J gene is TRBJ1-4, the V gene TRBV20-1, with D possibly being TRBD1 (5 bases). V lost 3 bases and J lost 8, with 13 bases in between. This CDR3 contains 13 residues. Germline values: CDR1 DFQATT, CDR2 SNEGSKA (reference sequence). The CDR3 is CSASGGFGEKLFF. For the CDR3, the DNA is TGCAGTGCTAGTGGGGGGTTTGGAGAAAAACTGTTTTTT.

The DNA for the CDR3 is TGTGCCATCAGTGAGGGGAACAATGAGCAGTTCTTC. Its translation: CAISEGNNEQFF. The chain combines TRBV10-3 with TRBJ2-1; D uncertain. Germline CDR1 and CDR2: ENHRY and SYGVKD. The CDR3 has 12 residues. V lost 2 bases to trimming and J lost 5 bases, with 4 bases between them.

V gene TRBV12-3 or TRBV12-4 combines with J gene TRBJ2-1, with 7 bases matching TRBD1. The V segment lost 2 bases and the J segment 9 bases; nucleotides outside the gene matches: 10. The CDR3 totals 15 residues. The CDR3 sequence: CASSLQVLRGLEQFF. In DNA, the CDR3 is TGTGCCAGCAGTTTACAGGTCCTTAGGGGGCTTGAGCAGTTCTTC.

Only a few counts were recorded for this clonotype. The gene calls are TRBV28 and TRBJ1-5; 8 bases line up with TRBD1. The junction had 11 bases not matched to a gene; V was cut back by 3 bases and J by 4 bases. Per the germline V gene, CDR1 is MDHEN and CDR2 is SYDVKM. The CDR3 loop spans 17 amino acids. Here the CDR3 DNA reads TGTGCCAGCAGTTTGGTACAGGACAGGGTCCTTAATCAGCCCCAGCATTTT. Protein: CASSLVQDRVLNQPQHF. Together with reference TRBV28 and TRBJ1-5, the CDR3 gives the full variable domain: DVKVTQSSRYLVKRTGEKVFLECVQDMDHENMFWYRQDPGLGLRLIYFSYDVKMKEKGDIPEGYSVSREKKERFSLILESASTNQTSMYLCASSLVQDRVLNQPQHFGDGTRLSIL.

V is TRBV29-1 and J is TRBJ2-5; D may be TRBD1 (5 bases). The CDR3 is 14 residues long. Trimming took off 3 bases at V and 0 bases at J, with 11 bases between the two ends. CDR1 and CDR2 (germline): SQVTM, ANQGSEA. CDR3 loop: CSVDNWTYQETQYF. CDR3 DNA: TGCAGCGTTGATAATTGGACATACCAAGAGACCCAGTACTTC.

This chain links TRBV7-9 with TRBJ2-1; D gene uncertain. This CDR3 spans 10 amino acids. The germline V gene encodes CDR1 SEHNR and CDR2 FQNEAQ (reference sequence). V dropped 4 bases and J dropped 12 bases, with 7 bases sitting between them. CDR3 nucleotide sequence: TGTGCCAGCAGCTCTATCGTGCAGTTCTTC. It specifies CASSSIVQFF.

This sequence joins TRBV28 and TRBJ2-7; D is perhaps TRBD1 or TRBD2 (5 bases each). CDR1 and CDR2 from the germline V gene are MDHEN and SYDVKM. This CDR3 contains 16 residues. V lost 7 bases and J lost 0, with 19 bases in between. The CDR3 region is CASKGNRDLHSYEQYF. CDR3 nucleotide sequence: TGTGCCAGCAAGGGGAATCGGGACCTCCACTCCTACGAGCAGTACTTC.

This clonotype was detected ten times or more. The CDR3 here is CASSLGGGYGYTF. The DNA of the CDR3 is TGTGCCAGCAGCTTAGGGGGGGGCTATGGCTACACCTTC. This chain joins TRBV7-2 and TRBJ1-2, with D tentatively TRBD1 (5 bases). V lost 1 base and J 4 bases, leaving 7 bases between the germline ends. Germline V gene sequence: CDR1 SGHTA, CDR2 FQGNSA. This CDR3 contains 13 residues.

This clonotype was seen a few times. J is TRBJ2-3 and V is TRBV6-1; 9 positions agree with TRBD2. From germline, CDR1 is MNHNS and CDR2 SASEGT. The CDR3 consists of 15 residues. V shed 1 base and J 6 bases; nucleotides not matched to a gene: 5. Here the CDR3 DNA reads TGTGCCAGCAGTGAAGTAGCGGGGGCTGCGGATACGCAGTATTTT. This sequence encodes CASSEVAGAADTQYF.

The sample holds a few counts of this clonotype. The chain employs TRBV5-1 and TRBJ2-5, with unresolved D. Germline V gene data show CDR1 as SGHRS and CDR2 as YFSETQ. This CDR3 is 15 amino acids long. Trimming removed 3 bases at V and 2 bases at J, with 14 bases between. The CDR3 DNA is TGCGCCAGCAGCTCCCCGACCCTTACACAAGAGACCCAGTACTTC. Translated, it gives CASSSPTLTQETQYF.

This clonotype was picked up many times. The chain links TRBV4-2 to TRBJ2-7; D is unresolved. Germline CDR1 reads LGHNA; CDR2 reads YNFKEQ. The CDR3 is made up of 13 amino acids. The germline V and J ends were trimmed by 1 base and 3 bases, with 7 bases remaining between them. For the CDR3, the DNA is TGTGCCAGCAGCCAAGCCCCCGGCTACGAGCAGTACTTC. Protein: CASSQAPGYEQYF.

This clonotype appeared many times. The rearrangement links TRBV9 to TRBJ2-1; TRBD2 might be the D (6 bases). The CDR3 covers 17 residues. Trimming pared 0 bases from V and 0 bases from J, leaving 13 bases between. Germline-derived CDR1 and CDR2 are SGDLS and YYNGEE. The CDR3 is CASSVDSGVSSYNEQFF. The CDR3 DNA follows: TGTGCCAGCAGCGTAGATTCGGGGGTTAGCTCCTACAATGAGCAGTTCTTC.

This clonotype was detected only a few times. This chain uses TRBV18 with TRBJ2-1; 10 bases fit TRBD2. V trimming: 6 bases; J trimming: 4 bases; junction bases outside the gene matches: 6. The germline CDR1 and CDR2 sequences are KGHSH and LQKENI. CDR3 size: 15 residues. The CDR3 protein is CASSLKREGYNEQFF. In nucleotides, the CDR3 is TGTGCCAGCTCCCTCAAGCGGGAGGGGTACAATGAGCAGTTCTTC. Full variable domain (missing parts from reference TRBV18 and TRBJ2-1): NAGVMQNPRHLVRRRGQEARLRCSPMKGHSHVYWYRQLPEEGLKFMVYLQKENIIDESGMPKERFSAEFPKEGPSILRIQQVVRGDSAAYFCASSLKREGYNEQFFGPGTRLTVL.

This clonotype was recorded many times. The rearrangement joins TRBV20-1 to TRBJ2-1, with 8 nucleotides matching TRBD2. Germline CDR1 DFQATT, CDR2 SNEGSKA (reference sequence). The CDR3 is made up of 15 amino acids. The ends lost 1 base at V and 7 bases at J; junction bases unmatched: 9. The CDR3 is CSARGRGRILNEQFF. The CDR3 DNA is TGCAGTGCTAGAGGTCGCGGGAGGATTTTGAATGAGCAGTTCTTC.

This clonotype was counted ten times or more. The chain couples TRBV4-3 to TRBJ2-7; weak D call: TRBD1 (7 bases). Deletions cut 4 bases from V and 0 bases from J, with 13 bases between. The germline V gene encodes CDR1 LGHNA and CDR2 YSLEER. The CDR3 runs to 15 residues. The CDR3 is CASSPGGGFSYEQYF. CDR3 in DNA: TGCGCCAGCAGCCCAGGGGGAGGCTTCTCCTACGAGCAGTACTTC.